This note documents a single TCR beta chain sequence. The clone's antigen remains unknown. It has no much larger one-base neighbor in the sample; base qualities were not kept. Patients with a history of autoimmune disease or receiving systemic immunosuppression were excluded from the trial. Peripheral blood for TCR sequencing was collected from all dose cohorts at baseline, on cycle 4 day 1, and on cycle 7 day 1. The samples were drawn from a first-in-human, open-label, multicenter phase I dose-escalation trial of ivuxolimab. Adults with locally advanced or metastatic melanoma, renal cell, hepatocellular, or head and neck squamous cell carcinoma were enrolled in the trial. Before TCR sequencing, CD4+ T cells and CD8+ T cells from peripheral blood were sorted into separate populations. The sample originates from a study of OX40 agonist ivuxolimab in advanced cancers. For the wider study: Ivuxolimab was an agonistic, fully human IgG2 monoclonal antibody directed against OX40 (CD134), a costimulatory receptor. Prior anti-PD-1, anti-PD-L1 or anti-CTLA-4 therapy was permitted, and checkpoint inhibitors had been received by less than 45% of dose-escalation patients. Of the 52 patients in dose escalation, 19 had hepatocellular carcinoma, about 15 had melanoma, 9 had renal cell carcinoma and 9 had head and neck cancer. The purpose of peripheral TCRbeta sequencing was to test whether ivuxolimab changed TCR sequence diversity and led to clonal T-cell expansion. The paper reports the monotherapy dose-escalation portion (N ≈ 50 patients) of the phase I ivuxolimab trial. In the dose-escalation cohort, 82.7% of patients were male, and the mean age was around 60 years, with a range of roughly 20 to 85. Partial responses occurred in three dose-escalation patients, of whom one had hepatocellular carcinoma and two had cutaneous melanoma. Intravenous ivuxolimab was administered to patients every 2 weeks at six dose levels: 0.01, 0.1, 0.3, 1.5, 3 and 10 mg/kg.

Overall study outcomes, separate from this receptor: In partial responders in the 0.1-3.0 mg/kg groups, normalized peripheral clonal expansion was found to be among the lowest, especially among CD8+ T cells. At doses of 0.1 to 3.0 mg/kg, clonal expansion of both CD4+ and CD8+ T cells in blood was seen between baseline and week 6. Low levels of normalized T-cell clonal expansion were also seen in some nonresponding patients. After ivuxolimab, CD8+ T cells had more expanded clones than CD4+ T cells on average. The antigen specificity of the peripheral T cells that underwent clonal expansion was not determined.

For sequencing of the TCRbeta CDR3 region, genomic DNA was extracted from the sorted cells. The immunoSEQ Assay was used to sequence the TCRbeta CDR3 regions. TCRdb carries this immuneACCESS record with in-frame sequences only. Its versions omit some clonotypes, under half of them owing to an unresolved V gene in the studies checked, with the rest unexplained. The sample profile shows approximately 23,000 clones; 75% to 90% of them were found once. 25% of the sample is taken by the ten largest. V is clipped by 2 bases and J by 6 bases, and the sequence between their germline boundaries is 20 bases long. From the cysteine through the phenylalanine, the CDR3 covers 17 amino acids. Only the CDR3 portion is preserved as DNA: 51 bases, with reading frame beginning at the first base. The germline V gene gives CDR1 as SGHDN and CDR2 as FVKESK.

In this chain, TRBV14 is recombined with TRBJ2-1; D gene: possibly TRBD2, on 6 matching bases. Sample: CD4+ or CD8+ T cells sorted from blood, taken in a trial of the OX40 agonist ivuxolimab. This clonotype was obtained from an adult with an advanced solid tumor such as melanoma, head and neck, liver or kidney cancer. This receptor has the CDR3 CASSQTGSPVWGNEQFF. The DNA sequence is as follows: TGTGCCAGCAGCCAAACCGGGAGTCCTGTCTGGGGCAATGAGCAGTTCTTC.